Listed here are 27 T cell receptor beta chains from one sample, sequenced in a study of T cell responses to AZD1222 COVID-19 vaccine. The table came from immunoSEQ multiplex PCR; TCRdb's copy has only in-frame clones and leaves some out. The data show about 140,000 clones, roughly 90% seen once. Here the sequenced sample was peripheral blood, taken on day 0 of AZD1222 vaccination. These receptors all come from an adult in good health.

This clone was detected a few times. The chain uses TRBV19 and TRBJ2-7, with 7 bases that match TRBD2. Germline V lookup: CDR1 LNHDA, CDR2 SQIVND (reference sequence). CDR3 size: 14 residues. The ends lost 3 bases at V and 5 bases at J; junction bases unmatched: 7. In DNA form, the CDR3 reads TGTGCCAGTAGTATCTTCGGGGGGTCGAACGAGCAGTACTTC. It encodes CASSIFGGSNEQYF.

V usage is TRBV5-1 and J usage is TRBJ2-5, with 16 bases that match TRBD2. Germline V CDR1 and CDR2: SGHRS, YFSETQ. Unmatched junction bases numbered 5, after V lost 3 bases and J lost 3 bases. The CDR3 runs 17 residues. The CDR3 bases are TGCGCCAGCAGCTCCGGGACTAGCGGGAGGGTTAAAGAGACCCAGTACTTC. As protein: CASSSGTSGRVKETQYF.

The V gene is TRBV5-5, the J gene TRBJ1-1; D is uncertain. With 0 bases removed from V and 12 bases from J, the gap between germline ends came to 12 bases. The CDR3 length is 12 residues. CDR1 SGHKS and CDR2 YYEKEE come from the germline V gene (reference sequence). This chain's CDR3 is CASSLVGRETFF. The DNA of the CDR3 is TGTGCCAGCAGCTTGGTGGGCAGAGAGACTTTCTTT. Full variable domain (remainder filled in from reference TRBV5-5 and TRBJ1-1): DAGVTQSPTHLIKTRGQQVTLRCSPISGHKSVSWYQQVLGQGPQFIFQYYEKEERGRGNFPDRFSARQFPNYSSELNVNALLLGDSALYLCASSLVGRETFFGQGTRLTVV.

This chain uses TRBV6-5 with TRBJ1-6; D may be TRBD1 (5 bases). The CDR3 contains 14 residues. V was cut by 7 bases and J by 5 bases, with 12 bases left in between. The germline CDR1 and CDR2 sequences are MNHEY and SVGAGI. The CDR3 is CASMGRANNSPLHF. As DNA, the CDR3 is TGTGCCAGCATGGGCAGGGCAAATAATTCACCCCTCCACTTT.

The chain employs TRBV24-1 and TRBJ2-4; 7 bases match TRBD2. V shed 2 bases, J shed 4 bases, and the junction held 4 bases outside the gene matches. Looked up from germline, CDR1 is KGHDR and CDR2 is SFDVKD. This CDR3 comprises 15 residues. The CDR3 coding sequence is TGTGCCACCAGTGATTCCGGGACTACGAAAAACATTCAGTACTTC. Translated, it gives CATSDSGTTKNIQYF.

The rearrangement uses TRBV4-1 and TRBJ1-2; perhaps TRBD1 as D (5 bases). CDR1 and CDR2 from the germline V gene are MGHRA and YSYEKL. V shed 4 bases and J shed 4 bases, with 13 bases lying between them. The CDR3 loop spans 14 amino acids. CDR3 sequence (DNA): TGCGCCAGCAGCCCCCTACAGGAGGCCTATGGCTACACCTTC. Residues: CASSPLQEAYGYTF.

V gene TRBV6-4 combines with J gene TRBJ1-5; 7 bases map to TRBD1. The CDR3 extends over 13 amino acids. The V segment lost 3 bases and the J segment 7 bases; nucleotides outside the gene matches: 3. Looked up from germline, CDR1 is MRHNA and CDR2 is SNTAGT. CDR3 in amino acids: CASSEQGTQPQHF. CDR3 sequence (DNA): TGTGCCAGCAGTGAACAGGGGACCCAGCCCCAGCATTTT.

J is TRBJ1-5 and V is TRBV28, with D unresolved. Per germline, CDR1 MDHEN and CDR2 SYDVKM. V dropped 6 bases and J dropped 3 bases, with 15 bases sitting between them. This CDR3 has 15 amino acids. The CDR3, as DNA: TGTGCCAGCAGATTCTTAGACACCTCCAATCAGCCCCAGCATTTT. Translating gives CASRFLDTSNQPQHF.

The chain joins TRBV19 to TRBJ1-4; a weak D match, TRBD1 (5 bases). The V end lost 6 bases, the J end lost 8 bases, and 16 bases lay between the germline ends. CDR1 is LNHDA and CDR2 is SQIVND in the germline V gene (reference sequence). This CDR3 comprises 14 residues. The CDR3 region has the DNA TGTGCCAGTAGACCGCAGGGTATTGAGGAAAAACTGTTTTTT. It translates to CASRPQGIEEKLFF.

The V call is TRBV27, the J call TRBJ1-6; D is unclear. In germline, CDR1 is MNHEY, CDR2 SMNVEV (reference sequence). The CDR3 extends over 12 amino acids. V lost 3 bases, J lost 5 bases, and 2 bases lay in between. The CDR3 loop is CASSFNNSPLHF. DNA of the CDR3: TGTGCCAGCAGTTTCAATAATTCACCCCTCCACTTT.

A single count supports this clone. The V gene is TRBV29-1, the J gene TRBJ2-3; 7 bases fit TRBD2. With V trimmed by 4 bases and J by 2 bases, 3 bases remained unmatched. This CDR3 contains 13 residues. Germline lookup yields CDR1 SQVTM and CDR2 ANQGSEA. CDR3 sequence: CSVGRETTDTQYF. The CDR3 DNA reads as TGCAGCGTTGGGCGGGAGACCACAGATACGCAGTATTTT.

CDR3: CASSTPKGHYEQYF. The DNA for the CDR3 is TGTGCCAGCAGTACCCCGAAAGGGCACTACGAGCAGTACTTC. V is TRBV6-5 and J is TRBJ2-7, with D unresolved. V gave up 5 bases and J gave up 3 bases, with 14 bases separating them. CDR3 length: 14 residues. Germline V gene lookup returns CDR1 MNHEY and CDR2 SVGAGI.

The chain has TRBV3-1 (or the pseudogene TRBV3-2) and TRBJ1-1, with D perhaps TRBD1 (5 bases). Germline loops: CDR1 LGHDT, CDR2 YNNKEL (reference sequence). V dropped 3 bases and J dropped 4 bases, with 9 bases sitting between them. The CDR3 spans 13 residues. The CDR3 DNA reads TGTGCCAGCAGCCACGGGGGGAGCACTGAAGCTTTCTTT. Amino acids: CASSHGGSTEAFF.

CDR3 residues: CASSLASWRAGGNTIYF. CDR3 DNA: TGTGCCAGCAGCTTAGCCTCTTGGAGGGCAGGGGGCAACACCATATATTTT. V usage is TRBV7-2 and J usage is TRBJ1-3, with 8 nucleotides matching TRBD1. The CDR3 length is 17 residues. V trimming: 0 bases; J trimming: 7 bases; junction bases outside the gene matches: 11. CDR1 and CDR2 from the germline V gene are SGHTA and FQGNSA.

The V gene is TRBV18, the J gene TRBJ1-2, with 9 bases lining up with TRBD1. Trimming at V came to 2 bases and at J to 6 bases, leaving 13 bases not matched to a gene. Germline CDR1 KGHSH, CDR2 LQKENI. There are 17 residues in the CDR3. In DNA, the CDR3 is TGTGCCAGCTCACCAACCTTGGGACAGGGAGAGAGAGATGGCTACACCTTC. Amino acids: CASSPTLGQGERDGYTF.

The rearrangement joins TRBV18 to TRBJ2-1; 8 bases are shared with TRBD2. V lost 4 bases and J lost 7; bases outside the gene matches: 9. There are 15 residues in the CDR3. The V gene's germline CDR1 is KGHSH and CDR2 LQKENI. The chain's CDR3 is CASSLQAGVTNEQFF. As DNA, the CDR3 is TGTGCCAGCTCACTCCAAGCGGGAGTCACAAATGAGCAGTTCTTC.

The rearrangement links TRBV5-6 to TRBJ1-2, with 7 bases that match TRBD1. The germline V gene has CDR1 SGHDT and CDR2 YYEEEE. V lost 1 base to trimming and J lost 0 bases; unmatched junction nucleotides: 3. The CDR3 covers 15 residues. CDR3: CASSLKQGANYGYTF. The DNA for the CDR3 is TGTGCCAGCAGCTTGAAGCAGGGGGCTAACTATGGCTACACCTTC.

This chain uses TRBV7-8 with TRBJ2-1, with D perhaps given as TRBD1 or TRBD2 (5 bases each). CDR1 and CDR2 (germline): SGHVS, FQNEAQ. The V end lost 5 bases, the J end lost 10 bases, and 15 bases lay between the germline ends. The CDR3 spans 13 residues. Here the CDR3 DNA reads TGTGCCAGCAGCCTGAATAACCGGGGCGAGCAGTTCTTC. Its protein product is CASSLNNRGEQFF.

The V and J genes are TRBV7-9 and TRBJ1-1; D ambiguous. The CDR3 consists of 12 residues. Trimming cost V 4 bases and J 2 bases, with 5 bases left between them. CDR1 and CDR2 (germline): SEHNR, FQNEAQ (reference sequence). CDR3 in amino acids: CASSSVNTEAFF. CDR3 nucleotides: TGTGCCAGCAGCTCCGTAAACACTGAAGCTTTCTTT.

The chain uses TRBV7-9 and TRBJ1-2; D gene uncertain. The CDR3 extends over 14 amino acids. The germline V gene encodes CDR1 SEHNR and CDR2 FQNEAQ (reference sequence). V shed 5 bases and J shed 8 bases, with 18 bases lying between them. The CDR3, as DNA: TGTGCCAGCAGCCCTCGGCCGTCCAAATTCGGCTACACCTTC. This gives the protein CASSPRPSKFGYTF.

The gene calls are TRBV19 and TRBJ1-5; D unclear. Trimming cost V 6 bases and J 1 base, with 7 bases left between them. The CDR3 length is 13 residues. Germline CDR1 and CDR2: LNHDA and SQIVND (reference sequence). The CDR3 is CASSFDSNQPQHF. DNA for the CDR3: TGTGCCAGTAGCTTCGACAGCAATCAGCCCCAGCATTTT.

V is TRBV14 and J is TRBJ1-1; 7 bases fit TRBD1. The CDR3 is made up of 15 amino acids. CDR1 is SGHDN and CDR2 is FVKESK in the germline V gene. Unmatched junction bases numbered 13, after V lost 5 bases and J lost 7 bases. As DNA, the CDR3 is TGTGCCAGCAGCGGTCTGTCTGACAGGGACGGTGAAGCTTTCTTT. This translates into CASSGLSDRDGEAFF.

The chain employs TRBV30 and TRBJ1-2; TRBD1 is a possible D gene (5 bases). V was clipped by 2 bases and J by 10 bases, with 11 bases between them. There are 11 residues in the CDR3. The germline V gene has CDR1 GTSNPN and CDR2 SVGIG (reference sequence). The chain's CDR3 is CAWSNGGIYTF. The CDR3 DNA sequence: TGTGCCTGGAGTAATGGGGGGATCTACACCTTC.

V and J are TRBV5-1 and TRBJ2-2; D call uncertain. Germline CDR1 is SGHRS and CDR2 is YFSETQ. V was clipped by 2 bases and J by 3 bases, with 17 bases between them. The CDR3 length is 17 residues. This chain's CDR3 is CASSFQARMLDTGELFF. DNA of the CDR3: TGCGCCAGCAGCTTCCAGGCGAGAATGCTAGACACCGGGGAGCTGTTTTTT. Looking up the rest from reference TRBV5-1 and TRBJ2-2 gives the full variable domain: KAGVTQTPRYLIKTRGQQVTLSCSPISGHRSVSWYQQTPGQGLQFLFEYFSETQRNKGNFPGRFSGRQFSNSRSEMNVSTLELGDSALYLCASSFQARMLDTGELFFGEGSRLTVL.

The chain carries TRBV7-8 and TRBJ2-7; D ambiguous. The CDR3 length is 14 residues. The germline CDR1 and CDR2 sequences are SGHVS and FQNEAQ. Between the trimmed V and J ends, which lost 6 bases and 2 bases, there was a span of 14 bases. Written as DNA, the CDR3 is TGTGCCAGCAGGCCTACGACGGCCCCCTACGAGCAGTACTTC. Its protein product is CASRPTTAPYEQYF.

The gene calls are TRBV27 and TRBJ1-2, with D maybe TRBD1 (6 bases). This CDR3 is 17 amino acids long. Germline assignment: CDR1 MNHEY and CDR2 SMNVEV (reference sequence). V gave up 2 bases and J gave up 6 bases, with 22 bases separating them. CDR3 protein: CASSLNFDDRPSDGYTF. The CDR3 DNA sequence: TGTGCCAGCAGTTTAAATTTCGATGACAGGCCGTCGGATGGCTACACCTTC.

CDR3 amino acids: CASSVVSGLAGDNEQFF. CDR3 DNA sequence: TGTGCCAGCAGCGTAGTCTCGGGACTAGCGGGAGACAATGAGCAGTTCTTC. This chain connects TRBV9 to TRBJ2-1, with 14 bases lining up with TRBD2. V shed 0 bases, J shed 5 bases, and the junction held 4 bases outside the gene matches. This CDR3 has 17 amino acids. Germline values: CDR1 SGDLS, CDR2 YYNGEE.